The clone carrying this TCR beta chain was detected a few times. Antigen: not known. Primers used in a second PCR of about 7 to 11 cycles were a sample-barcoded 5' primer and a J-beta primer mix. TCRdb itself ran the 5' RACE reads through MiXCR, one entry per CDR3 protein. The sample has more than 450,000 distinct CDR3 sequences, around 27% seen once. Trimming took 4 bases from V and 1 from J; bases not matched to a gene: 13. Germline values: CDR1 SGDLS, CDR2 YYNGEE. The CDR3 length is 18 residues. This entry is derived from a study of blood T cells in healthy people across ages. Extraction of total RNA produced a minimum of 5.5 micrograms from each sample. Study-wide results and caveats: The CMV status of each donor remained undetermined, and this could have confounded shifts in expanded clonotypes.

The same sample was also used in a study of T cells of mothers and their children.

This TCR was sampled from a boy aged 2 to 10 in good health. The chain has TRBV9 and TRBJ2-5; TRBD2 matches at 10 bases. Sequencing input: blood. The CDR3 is CASSPERLAGEFQETQYF. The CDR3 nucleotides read TGTGCCAGCAGCCCCGAGAGGCTAGCGGGGGAGTTCCAAGAGACCCAGTACTTC. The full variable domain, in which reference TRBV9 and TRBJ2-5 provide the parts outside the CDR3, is DSGVTQTPKHLITATGQRVTLRCSPRSGDLSVYWYQQSLDQGLQFLIQYYNGEERAKGNILERFSAQQFPDLHSELNLSSLELGDSALYFCASSPERLAGEFQETQYFGPGTRLLVL.